A selection of T cell receptor beta chains follows, all from one sample in a study of shared clonotypes between healthy human individuals. The data were produced by immunoSEQ multiplex PCR, yet TCRdb's version contains in-frame clones alone and is incomplete. The sample consists of some 2,000,000 clones, about 95% of them appearing once. The sequencing sample was made of naive CD8+ T cells sorted from blood. The receptors come from a man between 18 and 35 years old in good health. Both conserved end residues are trimmed from each CDR3. The D gene is left open where the match is weak.

V	D	J	CDR3
TRBV4-1	NA	TRBJ1-1	ASSQEELWTEAF
TRBV30	TRBD2	TRBJ2-3	AWRGRALADTQY
TRBV4-2	TRBD2	TRBJ2-3	ASSQDYQRGSTDTQY
TRBV5-4	NA	TRBJ1-1	ASSFAGGYTEAF
TRBV7-2	TRBD1	TRBJ2-4	ASSWTGSPKNIQY
TRBV9	NA	TRBJ2-5	ASSVGLEYQETQY
TRBV4-1	TRBD2	TRBJ2-5	ASSLQRRGTSGGETQY
TRBV10-3	NA	TRBJ1-2	AIEAETRQEGYT
TRBV13	TRBD1	TRBJ1-2	ASSLGQGADYGYT
TRBV6-1	NA	TRBJ2-1	ASTGTYLTYNEQF
TRBV7-6	TRBD2	TRBJ2-3	ASSLGGTSGRTDTQY
TRBV29-1	NA	TRBJ1-2	SVPNPGANYGYT
TRBV11-1	TRBD2	TRBJ2-5	ASSPLAGFLETQY
TRBV28	TRBD1	TRBJ1-2	ASSRDRGAYGYT
TRBV5-6	NA	TRBJ2-7	ASSLTNSVYEQY
TRBV7-9	TRBD1	TRBJ1-2	ASSSPGQGMNYGYT
TRBV27	NA	TRBJ1-4	ASSLGMPLYGEKLF
TRBV7-7	TRBD2	TRBJ2-2	ASSLYAGGNTGELF